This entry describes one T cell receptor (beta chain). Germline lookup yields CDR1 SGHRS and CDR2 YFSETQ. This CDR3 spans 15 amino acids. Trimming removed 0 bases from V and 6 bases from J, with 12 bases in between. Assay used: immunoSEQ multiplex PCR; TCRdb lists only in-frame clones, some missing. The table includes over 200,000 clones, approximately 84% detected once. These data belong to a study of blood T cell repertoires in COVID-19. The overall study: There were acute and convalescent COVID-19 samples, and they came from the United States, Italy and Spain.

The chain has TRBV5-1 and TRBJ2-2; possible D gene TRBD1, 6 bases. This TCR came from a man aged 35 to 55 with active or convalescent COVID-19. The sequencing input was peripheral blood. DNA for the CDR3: TGCGCCAGCAGCTTGGACAGGGTTTCCTCCGGGGAGCTGTTTTTT. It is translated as CASSLDRVSSGELFF.